Presented here are 30 T cell receptor beta chains from one specimen sequenced in a study of OX40 agonist ivuxolimab in advanced cancers. Clones were read by immunoSEQ multiplex PCR, and TCRdb kept only the in-frame ones, dropping some. The sample yields approximately 60,000 clones, around nine tenths seen once. Sequencing used CD4+ or CD8+ T cells sorted from blood, obtained in a trial of the OX40 agonist ivuxolimab. These receptors originate from an adult with an advanced solid tumor such as melanoma, head and neck, liver or kidney cancer.

The chain uses TRBV19 and TRBJ1-5; D remains unclear. CDR3 length: 13 amino acids. The germline CDR1 and CDR2 sequences are LNHDA and SQIVND (reference sequence). Trimming removed 6 bases at V and 3 bases at J, with 9 bases between. Here the CDR3 reads CASSFDNNQPQHF. Written as DNA, the CDR3 is TGTGCCAGTAGCTTTGACAACAATCAGCCCCAGCATTTT.

The CDR3 loop reads CASSLVPGGFQPQHF. CDR3 in DNA: TGCGCCAGCAGCTTGGTCCCAGGGGGCTTTCAGCCCCAGCATTTT. J is TRBJ1-5 and V is TRBV5-1, with 8 bases matching TRBD1. The trim removed 0 bases at V and 6 bases at J, leaving 5 bases unmatched. In germline, CDR1 is SGHRS, CDR2 YFSETQ. This CDR3 has 15 amino acids.

This chain connects TRBV6-6 to TRBJ1-2, with D maybe TRBD1 (5 bases). Trimming removed 4 bases at V and 7 bases at J, with 13 bases between. The CDR3 spans 13 residues. CDR1 is MNHNY, CDR2 SVGAGI, per germline (reference sequence). The CDR3 DNA is TGTGCCAGCAGTTCCGCAGGGATGGGTGGCTACACCTTC. The encoded protein is CASSSAGMGGYTF.

The CDR3: CASSEAGRGKGNQPQHF. The CDR3 coding sequence is TGTGCCAGCAGTGAAGCGGGGAGGGGAAAGGGCAATCAGCCCCAGCATTTT. The chain recombines TRBV2 with TRBJ1-5, with TRBD1 as a possible D gene (5 bases). This CDR3 comprises 17 residues. V shed 0 bases and J shed 2 bases, with 14 bases lying between them. The germline gives CDR1 SNHLY, CDR2 FYNNEI. Full variable domain (remainder filled in from reference TRBV2 and TRBJ1-5): EPEVTQTPSHQVTQMGQEVILRCVPISNHLYFYWYRQILGQKVEFLVSFYNNEISEKSEIFDDQFSVERPDGSNFTLKIRSTKLEDSAMYFCASSEAGRGKGNQPQHFGDGTRLSIL.

This clone came up a few times. J is TRBJ2-7 and V is TRBV4-3; 9 bases map to TRBD1. V lost 4 bases, J lost 6 bases, and 7 bases stayed unmatched. CDR1 and CDR2 (germline): LGHNA, YSLEER. CDR3 length: 14 residues. The CDR3 coding sequence is TGCGCCAGCAGCCTTCACAGGGGGCGTGGCGAGCAGTACTTC. Protein product: CASSLHRGRGEQYF.

The chain employs TRBV19 and TRBJ2-7; D possibly matches TRBD1 or TRBD2 (5 bases each). V lost 6 bases to trimming and J lost 0 bases, with 12 bases between them. This CDR3 has 14 residues. Per the germline V gene, CDR1 is LNHDA and CDR2 is SQIVND (reference sequence). CDR3 region: CASSTGQGSYEQYF. The CDR3 region has the DNA TGTGCCAGTAGCACGGGGCAGGGCTCCTACGAGCAGTACTTC.

The chain is built from TRBV25-1 and TRBJ1-2; 12 bases fit TRBD1. The CDR3 totals 15 residues. J was trimmed by 6 bases and V by 3 bases; bases with no gene match: 5. The germline CDR1 and CDR2 sequences are MGHDK and SYGVNS. This CDR3 reads CASSDSGTGGDGYTF. The CDR3 DNA reads TGTGCCAGCAGTGATTCCGGGACAGGGGGCGATGGCTACACCTTC.

J is TRBJ1-1 and V is TRBV15, with no clear D. Trimming stripped 4 bases from V and 8 bases from J, with 17 bases between. The CDR3 contains 14 residues. Germline V CDR1 and CDR2: LNHNV, YYDKDF (reference sequence). The CDR3 loop is CATSKRPLDSEAFF. The CDR3 DNA sequence: TGTGCCACCAGCAAGAGGCCCCTCGATTCCGAAGCTTTCTTT.

The gene calls are TRBV15 and TRBJ2-5; D unresolved. V was shortened by 0 bases and J by 11 bases, with 16 bases between the two germline ends. The CDR3 is 14 amino acids. In germline, CDR1 is LNHNV, CDR2 YYDKDF (reference sequence). Here the CDR3 DNA reads TGTGCCACCAGCAGAGATCAACACAGTGAAGAGCAGTACTTC. As protein: CATSRDQHSEEQYF.

In DNA, the CDR3 is TGTGCCAGCAGCCAGGGGGACTACAACTACGAGCAGTACTTC. Translated, it gives CASSQGDYNYEQYF. The V call is TRBV5-8, the J call TRBJ2-7; the D call may be TRBD1 or TRBD2 (7 bases each). Germline values: CDR1 SGHTS, CDR2 YDEGEE. Trimming stripped 4 bases from V and 3 bases from J, with 14 bases between. The length of the CDR3 is 14 residues.

The chain combines TRBV19 with TRBJ1-1, with D possibly matching TRBD1 (5 bases). Germline lookup yields CDR1 LNHDA and CDR2 SQIVND (reference sequence). CDR3 size: 12 residues. V lost 6 bases and J 5 bases, leaving 10 bases between the germline ends. The chain's CDR3 is CASSLGRTEAFF. The CDR3, as DNA: TGTGCCAGTAGCCTGGGACGGACTGAAGCTTTCTTT.

The chain joins TRBV7-8 to TRBJ2-1; 9 bases are a match to TRBD1. V shed 5 bases, J shed 8 bases, and the junction held 4 bases outside the gene matches. The CDR3 consists of 13 residues. The germline V gene encodes CDR1 SGHVS and CDR2 FQNEAQ. CDR3 nucleotides: TGTGCCAGCAGCCCCTGGACAGGGGATGAGCAGTTCTTC. It yields the protein CASSPWTGDEQFF.

This rearrangement joins TRBV19 to TRBJ2-7; maybe TRBD1 (6 bases). This CDR3 region has 14 residues. V lost 6 bases, J lost 3 bases, and 15 bases lay in between. Germline V gives CDR1 LNHDA, CDR2 SQIVND (reference sequence). The CDR3 bases are TGTGCCAGTAGCGACAGGACCGTGAACTACGAGCAGTACTTC. Its protein is CASSDRTVNYEQYF.

The gene calls are TRBV19 and TRBJ2-3; D is ambiguous. Looked up from germline, CDR1 is LNHDA and CDR2 is SQIVND (reference sequence). Trimming left V 2 bases short and J 2 bases short, with 11 bases between. This CDR3 is 15 amino acids long. CDR3 bases: TGTGCCAGTAGTATATATCGCGTGGACACAGATACGCAGTATTTT. Translating it yields CASSIYRVDTDTQYF.

CDR3 DNA sequence: TGTGCCAGTCGGACAGCTCAGGGCTACACCTTC. It translates to CASRTAQGYTF. The V gene is TRBV19, the J gene TRBJ1-2, with TRBD1 as a possible D gene (6 bases). The germline gives CDR1 LNHDA, CDR2 SQIVND (reference sequence). With 8 bases removed from V and 8 bases from J, the gap between germline ends came to 12 bases. This CDR3 has 11 residues.

The chain uses TRBV11-2 and TRBJ2-7, with D perhaps matching TRBD1 (6 bases). Trimming took off 0 bases at V and 3 bases at J, with 9 bases between the two ends. CDR1 is SGHAT and CDR2 is FQNNGV in the germline V gene. The CDR3 contains 14 residues. The chain's CDR3 is CASSLDRGGYEQYF. CDR3 sequence (DNA): TGTGCCAGCAGCTTAGACAGGGGTGGCTACGAGCAGTACTTC.

V usage is TRBV20-1 and J usage is TRBJ1-1; D may be TRBD1 (6 bases). CDR3 length: 11 residues. Trimming took 6 bases from V and 6 from J, leaving 11 bases between them. Germline lookup yields CDR1 DFQATT and CDR2 SNEGSKA (reference sequence). The CDR3 sequence: CSAKAGAEAFF. CDR3 in DNA: TGCAGTGCAAAGGCAGGGGCTGAAGCTTTCTTT.

The chain has TRBV7-8 and TRBJ1-6, with 8 positions matching TRBD1. After removal of 4 bases from V and 0 bases from J, the junction contained 17 bases not matched to a gene. Germline CDR1 SGHVS, CDR2 FQNEAQ. The CDR3 consists of 21 residues. The CDR3 region has the DNA TGTGCCAGCAGCTACTCGTCTGACAGGGGCTCCCTTCCCTCCTATAATTCACCCCTCCACTTT. It encodes CASSYSSDRGSLPSYNSPLHF.

The CDR3 loop is CASSLELLTGELFF. The CDR3 DNA sequence: TGCGCCAGCAGCTTGGAGCTGCTCACCGGGGAGCTGTTTTTT. The chain has TRBV5-1 and TRBJ2-2; D is undetermined. The CDR3 has 14 residues. Germline V gene lookup returns CDR1 SGHRS and CDR2 YFSETQ. Trimming stripped 0 bases from V and 4 bases from J, with 7 bases between.

This chain uses TRBV27 with TRBJ2-1; a possible D gene is TRBD2 (7 bases). Trimming shortened V by 3 bases and J by 5 bases, and 26 bases separated the two germline ends. This CDR3 is 19 amino acids long. Germline CDR1 reads MNHEY; CDR2 reads SMNVEV (reference sequence). CDR3: CASSLFARGAPRGDNEQFF. The CDR3 region has the DNA TGTGCCAGCAGTTTGTTCGCCCGGGGGGCCCCGCGGGGTGACAATGAGCAGTTCTTC.

The rearrangement links TRBV5-1 to TRBJ2-7, with D unclear. Trimming pared 0 bases from V and 3 bases from J, leaving 7 bases between. Germline-derived CDR1 and CDR2 are SGHRS and YFSETQ. This CDR3 contains 13 residues. CDR3 nucleotide sequence: TGCGCCAGCAGCTTGGCGGGTAACTACGAGCAGTACTTC. It specifies CASSLAGNYEQYF.

This clone was seen a few times. The chain carries TRBV7-9 and TRBJ1-6; D gene uncertain. Trimming removed 5 bases from V and 5 bases from J, with 16 bases in between. The germline CDR1 and CDR2 sequences are SEHNR and FQNEAQ (reference sequence). The CDR3 totals 16 residues. CDR3 in DNA: TGTGCCAGCAGCCCCCCTGGACGGCAAGATAATTCACCCCTCCACTTT. Encoded protein: CASSPPGRQDNSPLHF.

The genes are TRBV4-1 and TRBJ2-7, with D unclear. The CDR3 extends over 17 amino acids. Trimming removed 1 base at V and 3 bases at J, with 19 bases between. CDR1 and CDR2 from the germline V gene are MGHRA and YSYEKL. Here the CDR3 DNA reads TGCGCCAGCAGCCAAGGCGCGGAGTCCACCCCCCTCTACGAGCAGTACTTC. Translation gives CASSQGAESTPLYEQYF.

V is TRBV5-1 and J is TRBJ2-1, with D perhaps TRBD1 (5 bases). Germline assignment: CDR1 SGHRS and CDR2 YFSETQ. Deletions cut 2 bases from V and 8 bases from J, with 11 bases between. The CDR3 is made up of 13 amino acids. DNA for the CDR3: TGCGCCAGCAGCTTAAGGGGTGCGGATGAGCAGTTCTTC. Translation: CASSLRGADEQFF.

This clone was found once. This same CDR3 is encoded by further DNA sequences in the sample. The chain combines TRBV5-4 with TRBJ2-1, with 9 bases identical to TRBD1. The CDR3 spans 15 residues. After removal of 0 bases from V and 4 bases from J, the junction contained 2 bases not matched to a gene. CDR1 and CDR2 from the germline V gene are SGHNT and YYREEE (reference sequence). CDR3 sequence reads: CASSLGQGGYNEQFF. Here the CDR3 DNA reads TGTGCCAGCAGCTTGGGACAGGGGGGATACAATGAGCAGTTCTTC.

This clone was observed once. The chain is built from TRBV5-1 and TRBJ2-1; 13 bases are shared with TRBD2. Germline V lookup: CDR1 SGHRS, CDR2 YFSETQ. The V segment lost 3 bases and the J segment 2 bases; nucleotides outside the gene matches: 2. The CDR3 is 16 amino acids. The CDR3 coding sequence is TGCGCCAGCAGCTCTGGACTAGCGGGGGCCTACAATGAGCAGTTCTTC. Its protein is CASSSGLAGAYNEQFF.

The genes are TRBV10-3 and TRBJ2-3, with D tentatively TRBD2 (5 bases). V was pared by 4 bases and J by 0 bases, with 14 bases between. The length of the CDR3 is 16 residues. Germline lookup yields CDR1 ENHRY and CDR2 SYGVKD. CDR3: CAISGGRSSSTDTQYF. The CDR3 nucleotides read TGTGCCATCAGTGGCGGCAGGTCTAGCAGCACAGATACGCAGTATTTT.

This clone was seen just once. The chain combines TRBV7-3 with TRBJ2-7, with D perhaps TRBD2 (5 bases). V dropped 0 bases and J dropped 2 bases, with 14 bases sitting between them. CDR1 is SGHTA, CDR2 FQGTGA, per germline. The CDR3 contains 16 residues. CDR3 nucleotide sequence: TGTGCCAGCAGCTTAACGCCGGACTCAATGACCTACGAGCAGTACTTC. It codes for CASSLTPDSMTYEQYF.

This chain connects TRBV5-6 to TRBJ2-2; the match to TRBD2 covers 11 bases. CDR1 and CDR2 (germline): SGHDT, YYEEEE. After removal of 0 bases from V and 4 bases from J, the junction contained 5 bases not matched to a gene. This CDR3 is 17 amino acids long. The CDR3 reads CASSLAFGLAGTGELFF. Written as DNA, the CDR3 is TGTGCCAGCAGCTTGGCCTTTGGACTAGCGGGCACCGGGGAGCTGTTTTTT.

The chain recombines TRBV5-1 with TRBJ2-1, with 9 bases that match TRBD2. This CDR3 is built from 17 residues. V lost 4 bases to trimming and J lost 4 bases; unmatched junction nucleotides: 12. Germline lookup yields CDR1 SGHRS and CDR2 YFSETQ. The CDR3 region has the DNA TGCGCCAGCAGCGCCTCCGCCGGTGGACTAGCGTACAATGAGCAGTTCTTC. This encodes CASSASAGGLAYNEQFF.